A single T cell receptor (beta chain) is shown here with its context. The antigen remains undetermined. The sample is drawn from a study of memory CD4+ T cells and cytomegalovirus serostatus. Findings and caveats of the study: 67 of 164 known CMV-associated TCRbeta sequences appeared in CD4+ memory.

The CDR3 has 13 amino acids. Germline CDR1 is MDHEN and CDR2 is SYDVKM. The trim removed 5 bases at V and 3 bases at J, leaving 3 bases unmatched. Per the original methods: After removing out-of-frame reads, under 2.5 million distinct TCRbeta sequences remained. TCRdb's copy holds only in-frame clones and misses some; the assay was immunoSEQ multiplex PCR. V and J calls and clone size follow that table, whereas D and trimming were derived from the DNA. The sample has around 57,000 clones; less than 85% are singletons. The sort gate was single viable CD3+CD4+CD8-CD45RO+ cells for memory CD4+ T cells. CMV serostatus came from serum IgG against pp150, pp28, p38, p52.

This receptor was taken from an adult in good health and CMV-seronegative. Some clones in this sample may be carry-over from other donors' samples. Sequenced: memory CD4+ T cells from blood. V is TRBV28 and J is TRBJ1-2; 7 bases agree with TRBD1. Written as DNA, the CDR3 is TGTGCCAGCAGTATAGACAGGGACTATGGCTACACCTTC. It translates to CASSIDRDYGYTF.